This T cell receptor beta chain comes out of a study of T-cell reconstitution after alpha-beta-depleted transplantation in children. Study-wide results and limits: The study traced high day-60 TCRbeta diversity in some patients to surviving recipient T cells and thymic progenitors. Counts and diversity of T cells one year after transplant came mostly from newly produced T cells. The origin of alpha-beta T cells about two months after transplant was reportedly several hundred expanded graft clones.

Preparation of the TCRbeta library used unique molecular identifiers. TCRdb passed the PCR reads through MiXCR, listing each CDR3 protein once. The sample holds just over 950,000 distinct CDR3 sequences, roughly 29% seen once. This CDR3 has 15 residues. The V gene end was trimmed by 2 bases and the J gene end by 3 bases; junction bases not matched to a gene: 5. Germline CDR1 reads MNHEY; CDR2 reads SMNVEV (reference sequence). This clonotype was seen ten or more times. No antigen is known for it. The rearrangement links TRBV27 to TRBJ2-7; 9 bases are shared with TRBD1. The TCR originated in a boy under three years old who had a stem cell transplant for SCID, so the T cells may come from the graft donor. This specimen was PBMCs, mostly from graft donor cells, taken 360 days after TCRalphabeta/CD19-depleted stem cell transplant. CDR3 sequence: CASSLAGTGFYEQYF. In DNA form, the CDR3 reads TGTGCCAGCAGTTTAGCCGGGACAGGGTTCTACGAGCAGTACTTC.